This T cell receptor beta chain was documented in a study of cytomegalovirus exposure and HLA in healthy donors. Study background: Early released data comprised about 84 million unique TCRs from HLA-typed donors.

PCR employed 60 Vbeta and 13 Jbeta primers. Original methodology: A later analysis counted 70 million to 85 million unique TCR beta chains, some 12 million shared. The method was immunoSEQ multiplex PCR; TCRdb's version includes in-frame clones alone and lacks a portion of them. V, J and clone size were drawn from that table, and D and trimming were deduced from the DNA. The data show 80,000 to 95,000 clones, roughly 70% seen once. CDR3 size: 16 residues. The sequenced sample consisted of PBMCs. The receptor was derived from a woman aged 18-29 years in good health and CMV-seropositive. The gene calls are TRBV21-1 and TRBJ1-2; TRBD1 reflects the table's D call only, with no check against the DNA. TRBV21-1 represents a pseudogene. This chain's CDR3 is CASSRRAGQGIYGYTF. CDR3 nucleotide sequence: TGTGCCAGCAGCCGAAGGGCGGGACAGGGGATCTATGGCTACACCTTC.